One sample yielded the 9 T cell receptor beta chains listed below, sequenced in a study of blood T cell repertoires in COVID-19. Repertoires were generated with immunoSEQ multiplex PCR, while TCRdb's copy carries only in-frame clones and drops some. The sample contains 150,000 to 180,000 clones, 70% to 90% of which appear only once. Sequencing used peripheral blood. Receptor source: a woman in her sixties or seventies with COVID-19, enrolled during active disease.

CDR3 in amino acids: CASSLAGQGNVEQYV. The CDR3 DNA reads TGTGCCAGCTCACTTGCAGGACAGGGAAACGTCGAGCAGTACGTC. The chain employs TRBV18 and TRBJ2-7, with 8 positions matching TRBD1. After removal of 4 bases from V and 6 bases from J, the junction contained 11 bases not matched to a gene. The V gene's germline CDR1 is KGHSH and CDR2 LQKENI. This CDR3 comprises 15 residues.

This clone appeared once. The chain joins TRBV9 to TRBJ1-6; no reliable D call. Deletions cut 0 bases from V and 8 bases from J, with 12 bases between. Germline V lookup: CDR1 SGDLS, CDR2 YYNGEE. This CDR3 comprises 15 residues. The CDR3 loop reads CASSVVGSQDSPLHF. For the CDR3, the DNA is TGTGCCAGCAGCGTAGTGGGCTCTCAGGATTCACCCCTCCACTTT.

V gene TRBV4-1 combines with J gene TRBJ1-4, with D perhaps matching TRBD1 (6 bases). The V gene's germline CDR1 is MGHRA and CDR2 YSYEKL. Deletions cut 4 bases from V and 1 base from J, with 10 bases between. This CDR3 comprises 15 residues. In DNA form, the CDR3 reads TGCGCCAGCAGCCTCTCGGACAGAACTAATGAAAAACTGTTTTTT. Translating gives CASSLSDRTNEKLFF.

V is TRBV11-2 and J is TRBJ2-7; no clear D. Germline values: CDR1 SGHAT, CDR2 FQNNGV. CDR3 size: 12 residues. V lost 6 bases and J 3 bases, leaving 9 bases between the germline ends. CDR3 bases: TGTGCCAGCAGTTTGGAGTACTACGAGCAGTACGTC. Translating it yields CASSLEYYEQYV.

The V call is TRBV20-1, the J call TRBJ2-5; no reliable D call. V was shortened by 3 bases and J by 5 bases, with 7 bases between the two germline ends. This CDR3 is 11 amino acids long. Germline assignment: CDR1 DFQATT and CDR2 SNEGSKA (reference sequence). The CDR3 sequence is CSASSEETQYF. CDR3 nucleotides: TGCAGTGCTAGTTCGGAGGAGACCCAGTACTTC.

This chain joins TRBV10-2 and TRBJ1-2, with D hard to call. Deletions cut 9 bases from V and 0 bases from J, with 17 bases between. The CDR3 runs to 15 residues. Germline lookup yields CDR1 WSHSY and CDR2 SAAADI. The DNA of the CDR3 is TGCGCCAGTTCTTCGGTCCTTAACTCTAACTATGGCTACACCTTC. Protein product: CASSSVLNSNYGYTF.

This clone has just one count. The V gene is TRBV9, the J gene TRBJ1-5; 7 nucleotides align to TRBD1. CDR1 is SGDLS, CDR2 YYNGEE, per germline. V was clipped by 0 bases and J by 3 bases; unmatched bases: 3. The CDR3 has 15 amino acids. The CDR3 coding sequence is TGTGCCAGCAGCGTAGGACAGGGTTACAATCAGCCCCAGCATTTT. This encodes CASSVGQGYNQPQHF.

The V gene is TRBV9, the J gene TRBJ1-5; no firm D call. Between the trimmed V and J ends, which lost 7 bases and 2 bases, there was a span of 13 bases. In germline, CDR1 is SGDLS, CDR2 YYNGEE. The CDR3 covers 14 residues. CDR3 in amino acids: CASGSSTGNQPQHF. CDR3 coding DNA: TGTGCCAGCGGGAGTTCGACGGGCAATCAGCCCCAGCATTTT. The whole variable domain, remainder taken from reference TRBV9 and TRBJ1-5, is DSGVTQTPKHLITATGQRVTLRCSPRSGDLSVYWYQQSLDQGLQFLIQYYNGEERAKGNILERFSAQQFPDLHSELNLSSLELGDSALYFCASGSSTGNQPQHFGDGTRLSIL.

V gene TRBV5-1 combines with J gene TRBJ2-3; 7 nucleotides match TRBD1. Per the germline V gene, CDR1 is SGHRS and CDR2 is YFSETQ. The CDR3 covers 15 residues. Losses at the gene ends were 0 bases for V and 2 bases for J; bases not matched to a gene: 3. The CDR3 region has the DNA TGCGCCAGCAGCTTGGACAGGGGCGACACAGATACGCAGTATTTT. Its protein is CASSLDRGDTDTQYF.